This TCR beta chain was observed in a study of PD-1 blockade in classical Hodgkin lymphoma. As for the study in general: Nivolumab dosing for patients was 3 mg/kg, administered intravenously every 2 weeks. General observations from the study: Before treatment, TCR diversity in newly diagnosed patients was reportedly lower than in healthy donors.

With respect to this clone: The antigen remains undetermined.

Every patient had relapsed following autologous stem cell transplantation, and cohorts differed in brentuximab vedotin exposure. Measured with immunoSEQ multiplex PCR; TCRdb has only the in-frame clones, and not every one. The sample has about 43,000 clones; around 76% are singletons. The sequence came from a human donor with classical Hodgkin lymphoma. Here the sequenced sample was peripheral blood mononuclear cells (PBMCs), taken before the second cycle of nivolumab.

The CDR3 sequence is CAWSGLNSPLHF. The CDR3 DNA reads TGTGCCTGGAGTGGGCTTAATTCACCCCTCCACTTT. The chain employs TRBV30 and TRBJ1-6; D is unresolved. Germline V lookup: CDR1 GTSNPN, CDR2 SVGIG (reference sequence). Trimming removed 1 base from V and 6 bases from J, with 4 bases in between. This CDR3 spans 12 amino acids.